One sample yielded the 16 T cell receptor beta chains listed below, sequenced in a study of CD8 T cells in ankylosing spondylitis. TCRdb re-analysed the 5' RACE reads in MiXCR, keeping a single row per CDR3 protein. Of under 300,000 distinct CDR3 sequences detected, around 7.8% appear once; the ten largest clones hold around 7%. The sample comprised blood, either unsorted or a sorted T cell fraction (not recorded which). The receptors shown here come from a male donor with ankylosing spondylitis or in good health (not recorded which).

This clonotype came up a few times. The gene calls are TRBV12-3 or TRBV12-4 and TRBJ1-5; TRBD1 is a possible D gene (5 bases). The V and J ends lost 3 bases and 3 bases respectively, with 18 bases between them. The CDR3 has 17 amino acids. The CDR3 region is CASSFSSPGLDNQPQHF. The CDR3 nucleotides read TGTGCCAGCAGTTTTAGCTCCCCGGGACTTGACAATCAGCCCCAGCATTTT.

DNA of the CDR3: TGTGCCAGCAGCGAAGGCTCTAGCACAGATACGCAGTATTTT. It encodes CASSEGSSTDTQYF. The chain carries TRBV12-3 or TRBV12-4 and TRBJ2-3; no definite D call. Trimming removed 6 bases from V and 0 bases from J, with 10 bases in between. The CDR3 consists of 14 residues.

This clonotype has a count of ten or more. CDR3 bases: TGTGCCAGCAGCTTATATGACGGTCCCTTCTATGGCTACACCTTC. Translating gives CASSLYDGPFYGYTF. The V call is TRBV7-9, the J call TRBJ1-2; D gene uncertain. Germline V gives CDR1 SEHNR, CDR2 FQNEAQ (reference sequence). This CDR3 has 15 residues. Trimming left V 2 bases short and J 4 bases short, with 14 bases between.

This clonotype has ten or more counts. The CDR3 here is CATSVGGDTQYF. Written as DNA, the CDR3 is TGTGCCACCAGTGTGGGAGGAGATACGCAGTATTTT. This chain uses TRBV24-1 with TRBJ2-3; D is perhaps TRBD2 (6 bases). The CDR3 is 12 amino acids. Trimming took off 5 bases at V and 5 bases at J, with 7 bases between the two ends. Looked up from germline, CDR1 is KGHDR and CDR2 is SFDVKD.

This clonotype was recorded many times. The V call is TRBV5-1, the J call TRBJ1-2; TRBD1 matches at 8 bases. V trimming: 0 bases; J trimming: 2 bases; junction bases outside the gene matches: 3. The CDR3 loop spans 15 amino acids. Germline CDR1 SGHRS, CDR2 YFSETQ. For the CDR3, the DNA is TGCGCCAGCAGCTTGGCCAGACAGGGGAACTATGGCTACACCTTC. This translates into CASSLARQGNYGYTF.

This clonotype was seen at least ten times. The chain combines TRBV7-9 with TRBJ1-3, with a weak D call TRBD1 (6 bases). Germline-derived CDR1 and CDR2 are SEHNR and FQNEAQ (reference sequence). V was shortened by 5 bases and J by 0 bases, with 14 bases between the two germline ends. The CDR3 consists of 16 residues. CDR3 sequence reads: CASSPLGAASGNTIYF. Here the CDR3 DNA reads TGTGCCAGCAGCCCCCTGGGGGCCGCCTCTGGAAACACCATATATTTT.

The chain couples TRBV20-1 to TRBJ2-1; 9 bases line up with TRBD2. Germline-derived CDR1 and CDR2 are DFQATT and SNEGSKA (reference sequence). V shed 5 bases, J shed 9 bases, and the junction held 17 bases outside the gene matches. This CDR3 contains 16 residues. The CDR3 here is CSASRLAVSPRGEQFF. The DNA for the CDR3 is TGCAGTGCTTCCCGACTAGCGGTCTCTCCTCGGGGTGAGCAGTTCTTC.

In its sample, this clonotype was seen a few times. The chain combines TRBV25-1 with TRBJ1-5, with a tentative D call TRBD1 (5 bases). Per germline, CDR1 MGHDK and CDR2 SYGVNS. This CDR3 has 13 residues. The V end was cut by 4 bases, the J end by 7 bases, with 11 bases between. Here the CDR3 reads CASSAGVEQPQHF. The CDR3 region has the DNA TGTGCCAGCAGTGCGGGGGTGGAACAGCCCCAGCATTTT. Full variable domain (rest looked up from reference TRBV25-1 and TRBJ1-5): EADIYQTPRYLVIGTGKKITLECSQTMGHDKMYWYQQDPGMELHLIHYSYGVNSTEKGDLSSESTVSRIRTEHFPLTLESARPSHTSQYLCASSAGVEQPQHFGDGTRLSIL.

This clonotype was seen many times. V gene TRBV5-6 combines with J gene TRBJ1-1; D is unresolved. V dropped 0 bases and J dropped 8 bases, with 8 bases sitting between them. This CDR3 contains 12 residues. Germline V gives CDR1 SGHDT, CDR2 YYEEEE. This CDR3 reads CASSLVGSEAFF. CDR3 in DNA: TGTGCCAGCAGCTTGGTAGGGTCCGAAGCTTTCTTT.

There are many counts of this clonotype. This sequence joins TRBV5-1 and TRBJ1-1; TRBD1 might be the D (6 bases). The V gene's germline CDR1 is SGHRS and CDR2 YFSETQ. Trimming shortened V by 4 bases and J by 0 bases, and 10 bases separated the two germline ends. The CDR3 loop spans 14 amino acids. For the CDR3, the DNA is TGCGCCAGCAGCGTACAGGGTTTGAACACTGAAGCTTTCTTT. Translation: CASSVQGLNTEAFF.

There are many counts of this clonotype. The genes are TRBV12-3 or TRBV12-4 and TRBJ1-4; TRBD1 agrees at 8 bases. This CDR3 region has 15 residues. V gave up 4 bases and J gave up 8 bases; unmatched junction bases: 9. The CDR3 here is CASSSRRGPGEKLFF. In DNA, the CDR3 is TGTGCCAGCAGTTCCCGCAGGGGGCCAGGCGAAAAACTGTTTTTT.

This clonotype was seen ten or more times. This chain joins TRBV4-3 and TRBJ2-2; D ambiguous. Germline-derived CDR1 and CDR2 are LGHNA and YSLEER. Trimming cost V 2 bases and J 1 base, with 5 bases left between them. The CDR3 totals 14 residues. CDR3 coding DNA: TGCGCCAGCAGCCAACAAAGGAACACCGGGGAGCTGTTTTTT. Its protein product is CASSQQRNTGELFF.

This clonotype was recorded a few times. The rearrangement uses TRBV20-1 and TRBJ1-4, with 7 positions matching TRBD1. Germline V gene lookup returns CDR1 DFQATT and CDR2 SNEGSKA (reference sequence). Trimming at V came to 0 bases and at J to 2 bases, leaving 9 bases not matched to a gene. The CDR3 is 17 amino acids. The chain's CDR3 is CSARDPGQLVTNEKLFF. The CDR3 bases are TGCAGTGCTAGAGACCCGGGACAGTTGGTCACTAATGAAAAACTGTTTTTT.

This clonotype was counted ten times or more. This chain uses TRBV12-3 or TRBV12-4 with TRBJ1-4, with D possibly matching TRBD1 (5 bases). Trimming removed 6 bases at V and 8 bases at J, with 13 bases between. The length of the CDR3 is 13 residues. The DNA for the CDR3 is TGTGCCAGCAGCTTCAGGGTTAACGAAAAACTGTTTTTT. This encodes CASSFRVNEKLFF.

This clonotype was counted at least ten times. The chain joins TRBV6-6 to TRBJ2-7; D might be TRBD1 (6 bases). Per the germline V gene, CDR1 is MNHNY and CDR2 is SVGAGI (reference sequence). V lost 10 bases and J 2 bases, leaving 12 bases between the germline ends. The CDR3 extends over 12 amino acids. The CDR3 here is CATTGTPYEQYF. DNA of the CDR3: TGTGCCACCACAGGGACCCCCTACGAGCAGTACTTC.

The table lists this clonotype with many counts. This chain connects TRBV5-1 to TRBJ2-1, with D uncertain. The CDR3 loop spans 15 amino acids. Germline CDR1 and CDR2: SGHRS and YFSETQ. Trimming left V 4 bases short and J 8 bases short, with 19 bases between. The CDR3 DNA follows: TGCGCCAGCAGCGCCGACTGGGGAATGAGACATGAGCAGTTCTTC. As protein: CASSADWGMRHEQFF. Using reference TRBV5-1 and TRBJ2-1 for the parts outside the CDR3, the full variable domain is KAGVTQTPRYLIKTRGQQVTLSCSPISGHRSVSWYQQTPGQGLQFLFEYFSETQRNKGNFPGRFSGRQFSNSRSEMNVSTLELGDSALYLCASSADWGMRHEQFFGPGTRLTVL.